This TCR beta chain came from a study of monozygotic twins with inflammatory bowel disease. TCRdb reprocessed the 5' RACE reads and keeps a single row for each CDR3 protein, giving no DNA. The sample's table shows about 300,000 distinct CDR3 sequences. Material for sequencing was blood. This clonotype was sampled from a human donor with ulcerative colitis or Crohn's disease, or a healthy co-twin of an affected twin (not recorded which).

The CDR3: CASSLARGGAKTQYF. The chain joins TRBV11-2 to TRBJ2-5; TCRdb picks TRBD2, but there is no DNA to check that call. This CDR3 contains 15 residues. CDR1 and CDR2 (germline): SGHAT, FQNNGV. Using reference TRBV11-2 and TRBJ2-5 for the parts outside the CDR3, the full variable domain is EAGVAQSPRYKIIEKRQSVAFWCNPISGHATLYWYQQILGQGPKLLIQFQNNGVVDDSQLPKDRFSAERLKGVDSTLKIQPAKLEDSAVYLCASSLARGGAKTQYFGPGTRLLVL.